Each of the 14 T cell receptor beta chains below was sequenced from the same sample in a study of blood T cells in healthy people across ages. It was with a sample-barcoded 5' primer and a J-beta primer mix that a second PCR of about 6 to 12 cycles was run. TCRdb ran MiXCR on the 5' RACE reads and lists one entry per CDR3 protein. This sample yields roughly 1.9 million distinct CDR3 sequences, of which 39% are seen a single time; approximately 22% belongs to the top ten. The sample was blood. Receptors were obtained from a human donor in good health.

This clonotype was seen a few times. This chain joins TRBV27 and TRBJ2-7, with 12 bases identical to TRBD1. The germline V gene has CDR1 MNHEY and CDR2 SMNVEV (reference sequence). V shed 5 bases and J 7 bases; nucleotides not matched to a gene: 6. CDR3 size: 14 residues. The DNA for the CDR3 is TGTGCCAGCAGTCCTGGGACAGGGGGCTGGGAGCAGTACTTC. This gives the protein CASSPGTGGWEQYF.

This clonotype was found a few times. The V call is TRBV15, the J call TRBJ1-2, with D unclear. This CDR3 region has 13 residues. Germline values: CDR1 LNHNV, CDR2 YYDKDF (reference sequence). Trimming shortened V by 0 bases and J by 8 bases, and 10 bases separated the two germline ends. CDR3 bases: TGTGCCACCAGCAGAGATGGCCGCTTAGGCTACACCTTC. This translates into CATSRDGRLGYTF.

The chain has TRBV7-2 and TRBJ2-1; D is tentatively TRBD1 or TRBD2 (5 bases each). Trimming removed 5 bases at V and 6 bases at J, with 17 bases between. Per the germline V gene, CDR1 is SGHTA and CDR2 is FQGNSA. The CDR3 runs 15 residues. The CDR3 here is CASSRTGTTANEQFF. In nucleotides, the CDR3 is TGTGCCAGCAGCCGTACTGGGACCACGGCCAATGAGCAGTTCTTC.

This chain uses TRBV12-3 or TRBV12-4 with TRBJ2-5; D may be TRBD2 (6 bases). V was clipped by 5 bases and J by 9 bases, with 13 bases between them. CDR3 length: 12 residues. CDR3 DNA: TGTGCCAGCAGTCTACAAGGCGGGGCCCAGTACTTC. Amino acids: CASSLQGGAQYF.

This clonotype was observed a handful of times. Here the CDR3 reads CASSQAAGSHEQYF. The CDR3 bases are TGTGCCAGCAGCCAAGCTGCAGGGTCCCACGAGCAGTACTTC. The chain is built from TRBV4-2 and TRBJ2-7, with D tentatively TRBD1 (5 bases). CDR3 size: 14 residues. In germline, CDR1 is LGHNA, CDR2 YNFKEQ. V was cut by 1 base and J by 5 bases, with 12 bases left in between.

This clonotype has just a few counts. The chain is built from TRBV4-1 and TRBJ1-6, with D perhaps TRBD1 (6 bases). Germline-derived CDR1 and CDR2 are MGHRA and YSYEKL. The CDR3 runs to 15 residues. V lost 2 bases to trimming and J lost 7 bases, with 12 bases between them. The CDR3 sequence is CASSQLGGGNSPLHF. The CDR3 nucleotides read TGCGCCAGCAGCCAATTAGGGGGAGGGAATTCACCCCTCCACTTT.

About this clonotype itself: This may be a read error, as it is one base from a much larger clone. This chain joins TRBV4-1 and TRBJ2-3; 7 bases align to TRBD2. Germline CDR1 reads MGHRA; CDR2 reads YSYEKL. This CDR3 has 13 amino acids. The CDR3 bases are TGCGCCAACAGCCAAGTCGGGGGGGATACGCAGTATTTT. Its translation is CANSQVGGDTQYF.

The chain uses TRBV7-8 and TRBJ2-7, with TRBD2 matching over 7 bases. Trimming at V came to 7 bases and at J to 0 bases, leaving 6 bases not matched to a gene. The length of the CDR3 is 14 residues. Germline CDR1 is SGHVS and CDR2 is FQNEAQ. DNA for the CDR3: TGTGCCAGCAAGCGGGGACCCTACTCCTACGAGCAGTACTTC. Translated, it gives CASKRGPYSYEQYF.

This chain joins TRBV7-6 and TRBJ1-4; possible D gene TRBD1, 5 bases. Germline CDR1 reads SGHVS; CDR2 reads FNYEAQ. Trimming stripped 5 bases from V and 9 bases from J, with 19 bases between. This CDR3 is built from 15 residues. CDR3 region: CASSPRSGGVQKLFF. The DNA of the CDR3 is TGTGCCAGCAGCCCGAGGAGCGGGGGTGTTCAAAAACTGTTTTTT.

The rearrangement links TRBV27 to TRBJ2-1, with a possible D match to TRBD2 (5 bases). The germline V and J ends were trimmed by 3 bases and 6 bases, with 9 bases remaining between them. Germline V gives CDR1 MNHEY, CDR2 SMNVEV (reference sequence). This CDR3 has 13 amino acids. The CDR3 nucleotides are TGTGCCAGCAGTTTTTGGGAGATCAATGAGCAGTTCTTC. It specifies CASSFWEINEQFF.

DNA for the CDR3: TGTGCCAGCAGCCCTCAGAGAGCACCCTACGAGCAGTACTTC. It yields the protein CASSPQRAPYEQYF. V is TRBV7-8 and J is TRBJ2-7; D gene ambiguous. Trimming removed 5 bases at V and 2 bases at J, with 13 bases between. The CDR3 covers 14 residues. From germline, CDR1 is SGHVS and CDR2 FQNEAQ. Full variable domain (outside the CDR3, taken from reference TRBV7-8 and TRBJ2-7): GAGVSQSPRYKVAKRGQDVALRCDPISGHVSLFWYQQALGQGPEFLTYFQNEAQLDKSGLPSDRFFAERPEGSVSTLKIQRTQQEDSAVYLCASSPQRAPYEQYFGPGTRLTVT.

This clonotype was counted only a few times. The chain combines TRBV6-2 or TRBV6-3 with TRBJ2-4, with D tentatively TRBD2 (5 bases). V lost 5 bases to trimming and J lost 8 bases, with 16 bases between them. CDR3 size: 14 residues. Germline assignment: CDR1 MNHEY and CDR2 SVGEGT. The CDR3 DNA reads as TGTGCCAGCAGTCCCCGGACCAGAGGGCACATTCAGTACTTC. It codes for CASSPRTRGHIQYF.

This chain connects TRBV20-1 to TRBJ2-3; no firm D call. The CDR3 sequence is 14 residues long. V shed 5 bases and J shed 0 bases, with 12 bases lying between them. From germline, CDR1 is DFQATT and CDR2 SNEGSKA (reference sequence). The CDR3 nucleotides are TGCAGTGCTGCTGAACACACTAGCACAGATACGCAGTATTTT. Translating gives CSAAEHTSTDTQYF.

In this sample, this clonotype turned up a few times. This chain links TRBV9 with TRBJ1-3; D is ambiguous. The V gene's germline CDR1 is SGDLS and CDR2 YYNGEE. CDR3 length: 15 amino acids. With 0 bases removed from V and 4 bases from J, the gap between germline ends came to 11 bases. This chain's CDR3 is CASSVDAGLGNTIYF. The CDR3 coding sequence is TGTGCCAGCAGCGTAGATGCAGGCCTAGGAAACACCATATATTTT.